This T cell receptor (beta chain) was observed in a study of resident and recirculating memory T cells in vitiligo. Profiled with immunoSEQ multiplex PCR; TCRdb holds only in-frame clones, not every one. The data contain 70,000 or so clones, about nine tenths of them seen just once; the ten biggest clones take up around 4.6%. Germline CDR1 and CDR2: MNHEY and SVGAGI. The CDR3 is made up of 14 amino acids. Trimming left V 4 bases short and J 3 bases short, with 13 bases between. The V gene is TRBV6-5, the J gene TRBJ2-7; D perhaps matches TRBD2 (5 bases). The source of this sequence is a male donor with vitiligo. Sequences were obtained from blood. The CDR3 DNA reads as TGTGCCAGCAGTTTAGCAGCGGAGAACTACGAGCAGTACTTC. This gives the protein CASSLAAENYEQYF.